This T cell receptor beta chain was sequenced during a study of T cell responses to AZD1222 COVID-19 vaccine. Study-wide background: Second-dose groups at about 4 or about 12 weeks were pooled.

This CDR3 is built from 14 residues. CDR1 and CDR2 (germline): MGHRA, YSYEKL. V was cut by 0 bases and J by 5 bases, with 11 bases left in between. The repertoire was sequenced with immunoSEQ multiplex PCR; TCRdb's copy has only in-frame clones and lacks some. The repertoire holds approximately 140,000 clones, 90% seen once, with roughly 3.1% in the top ten. This TCR was sampled from an adult in good health. This specimen was peripheral blood, taken on day 0 of AZD1222 vaccination. The chain has TRBV4-1 and TRBJ2-7; TRBD2 is a possible D gene (5 bases). The CDR3 region is CASSQDREGNEQYF. Written as DNA, the CDR3 is TGCGCCAGCAGCCAAGATCGTGAGGGAAACGAGCAGTACTTC.